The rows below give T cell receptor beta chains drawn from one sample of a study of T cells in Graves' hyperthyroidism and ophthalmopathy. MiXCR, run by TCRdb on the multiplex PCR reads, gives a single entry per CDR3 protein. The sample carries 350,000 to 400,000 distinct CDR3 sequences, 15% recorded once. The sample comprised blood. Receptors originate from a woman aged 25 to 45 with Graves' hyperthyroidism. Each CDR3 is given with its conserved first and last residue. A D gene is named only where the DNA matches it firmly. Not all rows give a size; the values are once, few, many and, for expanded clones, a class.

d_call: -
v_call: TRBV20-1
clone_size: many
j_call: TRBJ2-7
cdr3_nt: TGCAGTGCTAGTGATGAAGGGCTCAGGGAGCAGTACTTC
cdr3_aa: CSASDEGLREQYF

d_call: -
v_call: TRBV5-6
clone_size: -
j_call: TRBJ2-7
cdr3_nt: TGTGCCAGCAGCTTGGCGGGGACGAGGAGCTCCTACGAGCAGTACTTC
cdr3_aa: CASSLAGTRSSYEQYF

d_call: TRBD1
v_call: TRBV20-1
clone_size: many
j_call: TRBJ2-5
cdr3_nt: TGCAGTGCTAGACAACAGGGGTTCCGTCAGACCCAGTACTTC
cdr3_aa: CSARQQGFRQTQYF

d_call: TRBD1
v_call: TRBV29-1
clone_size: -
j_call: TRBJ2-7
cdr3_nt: TGCAGCGTGGCGACAGGGGGCTACGAGCAGTACTTC
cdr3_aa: CSVATGGYEQYF

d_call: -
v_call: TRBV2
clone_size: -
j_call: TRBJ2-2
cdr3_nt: TGTGCCAGCAGTATAGCGAGCAGCACCGGGGAGCTGTTTTTT
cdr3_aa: CASSIASSTGELFF

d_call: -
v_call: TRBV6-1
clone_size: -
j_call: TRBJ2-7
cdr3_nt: TGTGCCAGCAGGTCAGAGCAGGGTTCCCACGAGCAGTACTTC
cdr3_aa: CASRSEQGSHEQYF

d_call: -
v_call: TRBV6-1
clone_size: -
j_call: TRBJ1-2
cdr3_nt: TGTGCCAGCAGTTCCCTGACCGGCTTCGTGAGGGGCTACACCTTC
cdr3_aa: CASSSLTGFVRGYTF

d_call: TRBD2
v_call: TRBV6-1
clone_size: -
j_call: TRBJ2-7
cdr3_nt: TGTGCCAGCTCGGGGACTAGCGCATCCTACGAGCAGTACTTC
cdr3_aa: CASSGTSASYEQYF

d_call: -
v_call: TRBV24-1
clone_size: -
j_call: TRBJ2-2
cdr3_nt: TGTGCCACCAGTGATTTGGGGGATACCGGGGAGCTGTTTTTT
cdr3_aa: CATSDLGDTGELFF

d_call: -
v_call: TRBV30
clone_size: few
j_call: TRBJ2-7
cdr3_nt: TGTGCCTGGAGGGAAAGGTGGGGTTCCTACGAGCAGTACTTC
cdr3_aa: CAWRERWGSYEQYF

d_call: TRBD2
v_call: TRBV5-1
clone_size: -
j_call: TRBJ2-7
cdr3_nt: TGCGCCAGCAGCTCGGAACTAGCGGGGACCTACGAGCAGTACTTC
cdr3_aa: CASSSELAGTYEQYF

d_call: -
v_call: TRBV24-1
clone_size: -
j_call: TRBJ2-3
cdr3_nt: TGTGCCACCAGTCCTGGGGTTTCAGATACGCAGTATTTT
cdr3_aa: CATSPGVSDTQYF

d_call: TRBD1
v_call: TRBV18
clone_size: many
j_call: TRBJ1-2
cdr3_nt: TGTGCCAGCTCACCCCGGAGACAGGGGGATGGCTACACCTTC
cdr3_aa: CASSPRRQGDGYTF

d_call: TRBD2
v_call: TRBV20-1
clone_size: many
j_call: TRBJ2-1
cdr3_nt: TGCAGTGCTAGTTGGCGGGAGGGCGTTGATCAGCAGTTCTTC
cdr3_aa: CSASWREGVDQQFF

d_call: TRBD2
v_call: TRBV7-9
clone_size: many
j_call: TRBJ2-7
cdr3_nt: TGTGCCAGCAGCCGCGGACTAGCGGGTTACGAGCAGTACTTC
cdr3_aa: CASSRGLAGYEQYF

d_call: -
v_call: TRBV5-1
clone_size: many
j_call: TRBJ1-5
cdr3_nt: TGCGCCAGCAGCCTCGGACAGCCCAATCAGCCCCAGCATTTT
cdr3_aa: CASSLGQPNQPQHF

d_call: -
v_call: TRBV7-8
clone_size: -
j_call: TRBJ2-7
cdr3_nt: TGTGCCAGCAGCTTAGCGCCTAGCGCCGCCTACGAGCAGTACTTC
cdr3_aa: CASSLAPSAAYEQYF